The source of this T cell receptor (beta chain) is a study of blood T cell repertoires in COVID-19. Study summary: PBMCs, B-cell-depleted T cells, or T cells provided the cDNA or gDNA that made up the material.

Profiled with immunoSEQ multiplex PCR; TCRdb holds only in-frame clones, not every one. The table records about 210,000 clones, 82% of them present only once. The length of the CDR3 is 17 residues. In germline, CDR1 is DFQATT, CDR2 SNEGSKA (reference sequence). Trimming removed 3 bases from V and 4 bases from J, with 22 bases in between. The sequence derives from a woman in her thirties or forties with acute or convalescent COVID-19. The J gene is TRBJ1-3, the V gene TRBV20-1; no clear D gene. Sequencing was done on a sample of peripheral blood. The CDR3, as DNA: TGCAGTGCTAGTGCGGGAGGGATTAGTTCCATAGGAAACACCATATATTTT. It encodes CSASAGGISSIGNTIYF.